The T cell receptor (beta chain) described here comes from a study of beta chain features in type 1 diabetes. Points from the study as a whole: Researchers report that Type 1 diabetes patients had moderately but significantly shorter TCRB CDR3s across all four CD4+ subsets. Patients showed naive, central memory and Treg TCRB repertoires that appeared more similar than those of healthy donors.

Expressed TCRB transcripts were sequenced, since all the RNA that had been isolated was reverse transcribed. Only in-frame clones appear in the TCRdb table, and some are missing; sequencing was by immunoSEQ multiplex PCR. This table holds over 14,000 clones, around 77% found once. CD45RO/CCR7/CD25/CD127/CD95/CD27 sorting isolated CD4+ naive, central memory, regulatory and stem cell-like memory cells. Germline CDR1 SGHRS, CDR2 YFSETQ. The length of the CDR3 is 15 residues. V trimming: 2 bases; J trimming: 7 bases; junction bases outside the gene matches: 6. Concerning this clone itself: Antigen: not known.

The receptor was isolated from a woman aged 18-29 years with type 1 diabetes. The rearrangement uses TRBV5-1 and TRBJ2-1; 10 nucleotides align to TRBD2. The specimen was stem cell memory CD4+ T cells from blood. The CDR3 DNA is TGCGCCAGCAGCTTTGCTAGCGGGAGTAGGAATGAGCAGTTCTTC. Its protein is CASSFASGSRNEQFF.